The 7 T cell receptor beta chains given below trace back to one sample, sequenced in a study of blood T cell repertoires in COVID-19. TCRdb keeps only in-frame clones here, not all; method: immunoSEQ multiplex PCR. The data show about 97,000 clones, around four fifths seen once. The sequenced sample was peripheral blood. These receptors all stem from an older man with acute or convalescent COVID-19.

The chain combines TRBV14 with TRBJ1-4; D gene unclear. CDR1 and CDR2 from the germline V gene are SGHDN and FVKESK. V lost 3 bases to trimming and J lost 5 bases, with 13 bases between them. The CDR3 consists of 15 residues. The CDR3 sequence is CASSHHTEENEKLFF. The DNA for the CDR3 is TGTGCCAGCAGCCACCACACCGAAGAAAATGAAAAACTGTTTTTT. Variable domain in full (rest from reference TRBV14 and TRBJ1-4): EAGVTQFPSHSVIEKGQTVTLRCDPISGHDNLYWYRRVMGKEIKFLLHFVKESKQDESGMPNNRFLAERTGGTYSTLKVQPAELEDSGVYFCASSHHTEENEKLFFGSGTQLSVL.

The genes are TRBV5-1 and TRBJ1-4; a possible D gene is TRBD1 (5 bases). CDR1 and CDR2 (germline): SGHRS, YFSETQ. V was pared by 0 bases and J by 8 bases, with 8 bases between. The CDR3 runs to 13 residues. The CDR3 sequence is CASSLGGREKLFF. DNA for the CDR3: TGCGCCAGCAGCTTGGGGGGCAGAGAAAAACTGTTTTTT. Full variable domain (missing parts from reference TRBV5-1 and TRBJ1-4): KAGVTQTPRYLIKTRGQQVTLSCSPISGHRSVSWYQQTPGQGLQFLFEYFSETQRNKGNFPGRFSGRQFSNSRSEMNVSTLELGDSALYLCASSLGGREKLFFGSGTQLSVL.

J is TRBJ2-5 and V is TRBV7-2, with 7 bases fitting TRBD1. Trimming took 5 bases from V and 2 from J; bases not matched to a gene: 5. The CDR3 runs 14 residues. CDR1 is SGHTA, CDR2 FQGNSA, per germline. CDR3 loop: CASSPDRLQETQYF. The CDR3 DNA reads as TGTGCCAGCAGCCCGGACAGGCTACAAGAGACCCAGTACTTC.

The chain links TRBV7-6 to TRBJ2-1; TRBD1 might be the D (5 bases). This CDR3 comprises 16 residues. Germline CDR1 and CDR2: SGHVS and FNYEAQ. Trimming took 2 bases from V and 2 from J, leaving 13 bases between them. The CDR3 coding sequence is TGTGCCAGCAGCTTATGGCGGCAGGGTACCTACAATGAGCAGTTCTTC. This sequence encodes CASSLWRQGTYNEQFF.

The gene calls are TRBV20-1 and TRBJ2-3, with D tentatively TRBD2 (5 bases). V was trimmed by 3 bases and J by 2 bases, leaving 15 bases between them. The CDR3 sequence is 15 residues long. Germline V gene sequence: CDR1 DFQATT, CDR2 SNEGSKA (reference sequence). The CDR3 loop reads CSASQADPATDTQYF. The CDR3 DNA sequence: TGCAGTGCTAGTCAAGCGGACCCAGCCACAGATACGCAGTATTTT.

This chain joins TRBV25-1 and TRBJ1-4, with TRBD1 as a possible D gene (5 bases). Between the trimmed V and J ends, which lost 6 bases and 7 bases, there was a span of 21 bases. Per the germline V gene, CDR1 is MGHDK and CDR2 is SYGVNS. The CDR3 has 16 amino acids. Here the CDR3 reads CASSHEAGGGGEKLFF. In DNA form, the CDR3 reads TGTGCCAGCAGCCACGAGGCGGGGGGAGGTGGTGAAAAACTGTTTTTT.

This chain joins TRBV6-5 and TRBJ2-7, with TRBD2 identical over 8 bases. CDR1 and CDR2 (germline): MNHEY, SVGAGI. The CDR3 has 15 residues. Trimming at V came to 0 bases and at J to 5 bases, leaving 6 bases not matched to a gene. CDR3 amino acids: CASSYSPSGSHEQYF. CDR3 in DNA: TGTGCCAGCAGTTACTCTCCTAGCGGGTCCCACGAGCAGTACTTC.